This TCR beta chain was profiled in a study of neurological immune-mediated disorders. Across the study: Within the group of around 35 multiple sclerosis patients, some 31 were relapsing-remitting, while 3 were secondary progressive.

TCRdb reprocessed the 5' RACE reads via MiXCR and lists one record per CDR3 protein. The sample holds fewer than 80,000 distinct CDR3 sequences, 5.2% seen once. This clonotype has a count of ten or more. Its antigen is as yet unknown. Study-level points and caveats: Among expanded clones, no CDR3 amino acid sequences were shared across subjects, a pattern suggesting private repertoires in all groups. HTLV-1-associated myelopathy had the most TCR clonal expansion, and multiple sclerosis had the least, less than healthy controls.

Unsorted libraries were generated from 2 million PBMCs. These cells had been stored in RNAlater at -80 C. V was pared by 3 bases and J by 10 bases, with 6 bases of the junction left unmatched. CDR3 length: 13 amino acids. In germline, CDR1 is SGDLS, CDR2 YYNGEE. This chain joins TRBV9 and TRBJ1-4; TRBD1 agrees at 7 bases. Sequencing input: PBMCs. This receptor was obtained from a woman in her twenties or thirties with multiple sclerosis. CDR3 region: CASSEGGIGKLFF. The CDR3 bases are TGTGCCAGCAGCGAAGGGGGCATTGGAAAACTGTTTTTT.